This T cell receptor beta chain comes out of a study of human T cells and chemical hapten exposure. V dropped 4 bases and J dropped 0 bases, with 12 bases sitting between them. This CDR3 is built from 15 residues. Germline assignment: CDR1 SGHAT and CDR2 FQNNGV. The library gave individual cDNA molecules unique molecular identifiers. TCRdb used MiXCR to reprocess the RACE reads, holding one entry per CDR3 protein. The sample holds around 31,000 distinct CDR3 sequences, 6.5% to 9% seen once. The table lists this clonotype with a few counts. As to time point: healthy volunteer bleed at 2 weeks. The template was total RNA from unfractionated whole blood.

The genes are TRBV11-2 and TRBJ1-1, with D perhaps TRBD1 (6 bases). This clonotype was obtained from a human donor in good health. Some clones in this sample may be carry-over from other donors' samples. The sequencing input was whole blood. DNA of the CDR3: TGTGCCAGCAGCTCCCAGGGGAGAATGAACACTGAAGCTTTCTTT. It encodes CASSSQGRMNTEAFF.